The 23 T cell receptor beta chains below were found in one sample sequenced in a study of breast tumors, draining lymph nodes, adjacent tissues. From the multiplex PCR reads, TCRdb called clonotypes with MiXCR, one entry per CDR3 protein. The repertoire consists of 200,000 to 300,000 distinct CDR3 sequences, with roughly 31% occurring once and the leading ten covering 1.1%. Breast cancer patients provided tissue from their axillary draining lymph nodes. Sequencing was performed on axillary lymph node tissue. Source of these receptors: a female donor with breast cancer. Some clones in this sample may be carry-over from other donors' samples.

This clonotype was detected many times. The chain couples TRBV20-1 to TRBJ2-1; TRBD2 might be the D (7 bases). The CDR3 has 13 amino acids. In germline, CDR1 is DFQATT, CDR2 SNEGSKA (reference sequence). Trimming removed 6 bases from V and 4 bases from J, with 13 bases in between. The chain's CDR3 is CSAEGGGYNEQFF. DNA of the CDR3: TGCAGTGCCGAGGGGGGGGGGTACAATGAGCAGTTCTTC.

Turning to this clonotype: This sequence may be a read error, since a much larger clone differs from it by one base. The chain joins TRBV19 to TRBJ2-7; D possibly matches TRBD1 or TRBD2 (5 bases each). Germline V gene sequence: CDR1 LNHDA, CDR2 SQIVND (reference sequence). CDR3 length: 14 amino acids. V lost 3 bases and J lost 2, with 11 bases in between. The CDR3: CASSMGDPAYEQYF. The CDR3 bases are TGTGCCAGTAGTATGGGGGACCCCGCCTACGAGCAGTACTTC.

Ten or more counts support this clonotype. The V and J genes are TRBV12-3 or TRBV12-4 and TRBJ1-2; 10 nucleotides line up with TRBD1. This CDR3 is 13 amino acids long. V gave up 5 bases and J gave up 8 bases; unmatched junction bases: 5. The chain's CDR3 is CASSPGTGEGYTF. The CDR3 DNA is TGTGCCAGCAGTCCCGGGACAGGGGAAGGCTACACCTTC.

This clonotype was found many times. The CDR3 sequence is CAISGVLAGGHEQYF. CDR3 sequence (DNA): TGTGCCATCAGTGGTGTGCTAGCGGGAGGACACGAGCAGTACTTC. The chain links TRBV10-3 to TRBJ2-7, with TRBD2 identical over 11 bases. V lost 4 bases to trimming and J lost 5 bases; unmatched junction nucleotides: 7. The germline CDR1 and CDR2 sequences are ENHRY and SYGVKD. The CDR3 is 15 amino acids.

This clonotype came up many times. The chain links TRBV5-5 to TRBJ1-6; perhaps TRBD1 as D (5 bases). Trimming removed 3 bases from V and 10 bases from J, with 11 bases in between. Per germline, CDR1 SGHKS and CDR2 YYEKEE (reference sequence). The CDR3 has 13 amino acids. CDR3: CASSWGLESPLHF. Written as DNA, the CDR3 is TGTGCCAGCAGCTGGGGACTAGAATCACCCCTCCACTTT.

This clonotype was counted ten times or more. This chain connects TRBV11-2 to TRBJ1-3; D not resolved. CDR1 is SGHAT, CDR2 FQNNGV, per germline. The CDR3 covers 15 residues. Deletions cut 2 bases from V and 4 bases from J, with 12 bases between. The CDR3 loop is CASSLIPASGNTIYF. The CDR3, as DNA: TGTGCCAGCAGCTTAATACCTGCTTCCGGAAACACCATATATTTT.

A few counts support this clonotype. This rearrangement joins TRBV6-5 to TRBJ2-4; no reliable D call. The V gene's germline CDR1 is MNHEY and CDR2 SVGAGI. The length of the CDR3 is 15 residues. V was pared by 4 bases and J by 9 bases, with 19 bases between. CDR3 sequence: CASSSQTAVVGIQYF. In DNA, the CDR3 is TGTGCCAGCAGTTCCCAGACCGCGGTTGTTGGCATTCAGTACTTC.

About this clonotype itself: This may be a read error, as it is one base from a much larger clone. The J gene is TRBJ2-2, the V gene TRBV13; TRBD2 matches at 14 bases. The CDR3 is made up of 17 amino acids. Trimming at V came to 5 bases and at J to 3 bases, leaving 5 bases not matched to a gene. The germline gives CDR1 PRHDT, CDR2 FYEKMQ (reference sequence). CDR3 DNA: TGTGCCAGCAGCCAGGGACTAGCGGGGGTTTACACCGGGGAGCTGTTTTTT. As protein: CASSQGLAGVYTGELFF.

The gene calls are TRBV6-1 and TRBJ2-5, with unresolved D. This CDR3 region has 15 residues. From germline, CDR1 is MNHNS and CDR2 SASEGT. V lost 7 bases to trimming and J lost 1 base, with 16 bases between them. CDR3 nucleotide sequence: TGTGCCAGCACGGTCCGCGGAACAACCCAAGAGACCCAGTACTTC. This gives the protein CASTVRGTTQETQYF.

The sample holds a few counts of this clonotype. The V gene is TRBV20-1, the J gene TRBJ1-1, with TRBD1 as a possible D gene (6 bases). Trimming left V 5 bases short and J 1 base short, with 11 bases between. The germline V gene encodes CDR1 DFQATT and CDR2 SNEGSKA (reference sequence). The CDR3 has 13 amino acids. CDR3 nucleotides: TGCAGTGCTGCGGACAGACAGAACACTGAAGCTTTCTTT. It yields the protein CSAADRQNTEAFF.

Of note for this clonotype: A much larger clone differs by one base, so this may be a read error. This chain uses TRBV9 with TRBJ2-1; 11 bases line up with TRBD2. There are 17 residues in the CDR3. Germline loops: CDR1 SGDLS, CDR2 YYNGEE. The CDR3 DNA reads as TGTGCCAGCAGTCAACTAGCGGGAGACCTCTCCTACAATGGGCAGTTCTTC. The encoded protein is CASSQLAGDLSYNGQFF.

About this clonotype itself: Sequence at one end of the junction differs from germline and may be a read error. The J gene is TRBJ2-1, the V gene TRBV11-3, with 7 positions matching TRBD2. The CDR3 is 14 residues long. CDR1 SGHNT and CDR2 YENEEA come from the germline V gene. The CDR3 reads CASSPGRGSNEQSF. In nucleotides, the CDR3 is TGTGCCAGCAGCCCAGGGAGGGGTTCGAATGAGCAGTCCTTC.

This chain joins TRBV25-1 and TRBJ1-4; TRBD1 agrees at 7 bases. The CDR3 totals 14 residues. V was pared by 6 bases and J by 4 bases, with 5 bases of the junction left unmatched. Germline V lookup: CDR1 MGHDK, CDR2 SYGVNS. The DNA for the CDR3 is TGTGCCAGCAGAGACGGGACAGTTAATGAAAAACTGTTTTTT. Amino acid sequence: CASRDGTVNEKLFF.

This clonotype was seen only a few times. The chain recombines TRBV9 with TRBJ2-7; 8 bases match TRBD2. This CDR3 is built from 14 residues. The J segment lost 2 bases and the V segment lost 4 bases, leaving 5 bases of the junction unmatched. Germline V gene lookup returns CDR1 SGDLS and CDR2 YYNGEE. The DNA for the CDR3 is TGTGCCAGCAGCCCGACTAGCGACCCCTACGAGCAGTACTTC. It encodes CASSPTSDPYEQYF. Filled out from reference TRBV9 and TRBJ2-7, the complete variable domain reads DSGVTQTPKHLITATGQRVTLRCSPRSGDLSVYWYQQSLDQGLQFLIQYYNGEERAKGNILERFSAQQFPDLHSELNLSSLELGDSALYFCASSPTSDPYEQYFGPGTRLTVT.

A word on this clonotype: In this CDR3 the conserved last residue, phenylalanine or tryptophan, is missing, so a read error is likely. The chain is built from TRBV9 and TRBJ2-4; unclear D gene. Between the trimmed V and J ends, which lost 0 bases and 2 bases, there was a span of 3 bases. In germline, CDR1 is SGDLS, CDR2 YYNGEE. The CDR3 extends over 13 amino acids. CDR3 sequence: CASSVGSKNIQYS. DNA for the CDR3: TGTGCCAGCAGCGTAGGTTCCAAAAACATTCAGTACTCC.

This clonotype was recorded many times. This chain links TRBV30 with TRBJ2-5, with unresolved D. Trimming removed 4 bases at V and 4 bases at J, with 7 bases between. Germline assignment: CDR1 GTSNPN and CDR2 SVGIG (reference sequence). The CDR3 sequence is 11 residues long. In DNA form, the CDR3 reads TGTGCCTGGATGGCTTTAGAGACCCAGTACTTC. It codes for CAWMALETQYF.

There are many counts of this clonotype. The chain recombines TRBV6-5 with TRBJ2-7, with 7 bases matching TRBD2. V lost 10 bases, J lost 0 bases, and 9 bases stayed unmatched. There are 14 residues in the CDR3. CDR1 MNHEY and CDR2 SVGAGI come from the germline V gene. The CDR3: CAIHPGLYSYEQYF. CDR3 bases: TGTGCCATACACCCGGGACTATACTCCTACGAGCAGTACTTC.

This clonotype has a count of ten or more. J is TRBJ2-7 and V is TRBV11-3; D is undetermined. The ends were cut back, 8 bases at V and 3 bases at J, with 11 bases in the middle. Germline lookup yields CDR1 SGHNT and CDR2 YENEEA. This CDR3 has 12 residues. CDR3 DNA sequence: TGTGCCAGCGGCCTAACGAACTACGAGCAGTACTTC. The encoded protein is CASGLTNYEQYF.

This clonotype was observed many times. The chain employs TRBV5-1 and TRBJ2-2, with D unclear. Trimming cost V 0 bases and J 1 base, with 4 bases left between them. Germline loops: CDR1 SGHRS, CDR2 YFSETQ. The CDR3 is 14 residues long. The CDR3 sequence: CASSLDLNTGELFF. DNA for the CDR3: TGCGCCAGCAGCTTGGACTTGAACACCGGGGAGCTGTTTTTT.

This clonotype was recorded a few times. V and J are TRBV5-6 and TRBJ2-3; D could derive from TRBD1 or TRBD2 (5 bases each). Trimming left V 6 bases short and J 6 bases short, with 23 bases between. The CDR3 length is 16 residues. Germline V gives CDR1 SGHDT, CDR2 YYEEEE. CDR3 nucleotide sequence: TGTGCCAGCACCTATCTGGTAGAGGGGCTGGGGGATACGCAGTATTTT. Its protein is CASTYLVEGLGDTQYF.

Notes on this clonotype: This may come from a read error, since a much larger clone is one base off. This sequence joins TRBV6-5 and TRBJ1-2; D is unresolved. Germline V lookup: CDR1 MNHEY, CDR2 SVGAGI. This CDR3 is 16 amino acids long. The CDR3 DNA reads as TGTGCCGGCAGTCGTCGAGGAGAACCTCGTAACTATGGCTACACCTTC. It codes for CAGSRRGEPRNYGYTF.

The chain recombines TRBV6-5 with TRBJ2-1, with D tentatively TRBD2 (6 bases). Germline CDR1 is MNHEY and CDR2 is SVGAGI. The CDR3 has 15 residues. Trimming took off 5 bases at V and 5 bases at J, with 16 bases between the two ends. Here the CDR3 DNA reads TGTGCCAGCAGTCACGGGGGATCGAGGGACAATGAGCAGTTCTTC. Its protein product is CASSHGGSRDNEQFF.

The sample holds many counts of this clonotype. The chain employs TRBV7-9 and TRBJ2-7; 8 bases align to TRBD1. V shed 2 bases, J shed 1 base, and the junction held 4 bases outside the gene matches. The CDR3 consists of 15 residues. Germline V lookup: CDR1 SEHNR, CDR2 FQNEAQ (reference sequence). The CDR3 coding sequence is TGTGCCAGCAGCTTACTGGGACAGGAGTCCTACGAGCAGTACTTC. This sequence encodes CASSLLGQESYEQYF.